Below, 2 T cell receptor beta chains from the same sample are listed, as sequenced in a study of T cell responses to AZD1222 COVID-19 vaccine. This table comes from immunoSEQ multiplex PCR, and its TCRdb copy is limited to in-frame clones, with some not included. The sample shows roughly 81,000 clones, 70% to 90% of them seen only once. The sequences come from peripheral blood, collected on day 0 of AZD1222 vaccination. All receptors come from an adult in good health.

The chain links TRBV7-2 to TRBJ2-7, with D perhaps TRBD2 (6 bases). Germline CDR1 reads SGHTA; CDR2 reads FQGNSA. This CDR3 has 14 amino acids. Trimming stripped 4 bases from V and 5 bases from J, with 15 bases between. CDR3 sequence (DNA): TGTGCCAGCAGCTCATCGGGGGATGGGGACGAGCAGTACTTC. It translates to CASSSSGDGDEQYF.

The chain is built from TRBV5-6 and TRBJ1-2; the D is unclear. With 2 bases removed from V and 0 bases from J, the gap between germline ends came to 8 bases. Germline V gene sequence: CDR1 SGHDT, CDR2 YYEEEE. The CDR3 runs 14 residues. The CDR3 here is CASSLPAANYGYTF. The CDR3 nucleotides read TGTGCCAGCAGCTTACCCGCAGCTAACTATGGCTACACCTTC.